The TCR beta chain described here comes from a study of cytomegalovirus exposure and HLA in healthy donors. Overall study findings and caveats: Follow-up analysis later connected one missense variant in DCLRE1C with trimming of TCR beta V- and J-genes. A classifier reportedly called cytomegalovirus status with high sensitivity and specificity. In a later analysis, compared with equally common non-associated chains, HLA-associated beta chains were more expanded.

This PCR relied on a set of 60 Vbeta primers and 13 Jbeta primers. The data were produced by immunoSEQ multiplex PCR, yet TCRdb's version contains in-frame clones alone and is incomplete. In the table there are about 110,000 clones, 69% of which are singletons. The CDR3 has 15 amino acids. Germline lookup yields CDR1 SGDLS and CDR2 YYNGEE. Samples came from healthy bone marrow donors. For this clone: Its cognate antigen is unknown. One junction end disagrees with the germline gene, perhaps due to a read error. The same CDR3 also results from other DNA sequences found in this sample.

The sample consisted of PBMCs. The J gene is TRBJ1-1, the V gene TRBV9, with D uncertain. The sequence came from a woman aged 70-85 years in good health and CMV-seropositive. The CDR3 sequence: CASSASGYGDTEAFF. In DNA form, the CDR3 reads TGTGCTAGCAGCGCCTCGGGCTACGGGGACACTGAAGCTTTCTTT. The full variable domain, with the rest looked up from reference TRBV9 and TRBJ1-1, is DSGVTQTPKHLITATGQRVTLRCSPRSGDLSVYWYQQSLDQGLQFLIQYYNGEERAKGNILERFSAQQFPDLHSELNLSSLELGDSALYFCASSASGYGDTEAFFGQGTRLTVV.